Below are 26 T cell receptor beta chains sequenced from a single sample in a study of blood T cell repertoires in COVID-19. Libraries were prepared by immunoSEQ multiplex PCR; TCRdb keeps only in-frame clonotypes and omits some of them. The sample contains 250,000 or so clones, around nine tenths of which appear only once. Sequencing was performed on peripheral blood. All receptors come from a middle-aged man with active or convalescent COVID-19.

This clone is a singleton in its sample. The genes are TRBV5-5 and TRBJ1-2; TRBD1 might be the D (5 bases). This CDR3 has 12 residues. The V end lost 4 bases, the J end lost 8 bases, and 12 bases lay between the germline ends. The germline CDR1 and CDR2 sequences are SGHKS and YYEKEE (reference sequence). In DNA, the CDR3 is TGTGCCAGCAGCACCCCCACAGGAGGCTACACCTTC. Amino acids: CASSTPTGGYTF. Combining the CDR3 with reference TRBV5-5 and TRBJ1-2 gives the whole variable domain DAGVTQSPTHLIKTRGQQVTLRCSPISGHKSVSWYQQVLGQGPQFIFQYYEKEERGRGNFPDRFSARQFPNYSSELNVNALLLGDSALYLCASSTPTGGYTFGSGTRLTVV.

CDR3 sequence reads: CASLGPSRRETQYF. The CDR3 DNA is TGTGCCAGTCTGGGGCCTTCGCGGCGGGAGACCCAGTACTTC. This chain links TRBV27 with TRBJ2-5, with a tentative D call TRBD1 (5 bases). V was clipped by 9 bases and J by 5 bases, with 19 bases between them. The CDR3 length is 14 residues. Germline V gene sequence: CDR1 MNHEY, CDR2 SMNVEV (reference sequence).

The gene calls are TRBV19 and TRBJ2-7, with TRBD1 as a possible D gene (6 bases). The V end lost 3 bases, the J end lost 0 bases, and 9 bases lay between the germline ends. Germline V lookup: CDR1 LNHDA, CDR2 SQIVND (reference sequence). The CDR3 has 14 residues. CDR3: CASSMGAGSYEQYF. The CDR3 nucleotides are TGTGCCAGTAGTATGGGGGCTGGCTCCTACGAGCAGTACTTC.

The gene calls are TRBV7-9 and TRBJ2-1; weak D call: TRBD2 (6 bases). Trimming cost V 0 bases and J 12 bases, with 12 bases left between them. Germline lookup yields CDR1 SEHNR and CDR2 FQNEAQ (reference sequence). CDR3 length equals 13 residues. DNA for the CDR3: TGTGCCAGCAGCTTAGCGGGAGGTGGCTGGCAGTTCTTC. It specifies CASSLAGGGWQFF.

V is TRBV30 and J is TRBJ1-5; no reliable D call. The V end was cut by 0 bases, the J end by 5 bases, with 8 bases between. Germline CDR1 and CDR2: GTSNPN and SVGIG (reference sequence). The CDR3 is 13 amino acids. Here the CDR3 reads CAWSVRADQPQHF. The CDR3 DNA reads TGTGCCTGGAGTGTACGAGCGGATCAGCCCCAGCATTTT.

The chain has TRBV9 and TRBJ2-5; 7 nucleotides align to TRBD2. V dropped 3 bases and J dropped 7; count of bases not matched to a gene: 6. The CDR3 length is 13 residues. Looked up from germline, CDR1 is SGDLS and CDR2 is YYNGEE. The CDR3 bases are TGTGCCAGCAGCGAGGCGGGGGATGGGACCCAGTACTTC. It codes for CASSEAGDGTQYF. Variable domain in full (rest from reference TRBV9 and TRBJ2-5): DSGVTQTPKHLITATGQRVTLRCSPRSGDLSVYWYQQSLDQGLQFLIQYYNGEERAKGNILERFSAQQFPDLHSELNLSSLELGDSALYFCASSEAGDGTQYFGPGTRLLVL.

The chain couples TRBV7-9 to TRBJ2-7; TRBD1 matches at 12 bases. The CDR3 extends over 16 amino acids. Germline lookup yields CDR1 SEHNR and CDR2 FQNEAQ (reference sequence). With V trimmed by 3 bases and J by 5 bases, 8 bases remained unmatched. CDR3 sequence: CASSFPPGQGANEQYF. The CDR3 DNA is TGTGCCAGCAGCTTTCCCCCGGGACAGGGGGCAAACGAGCAGTACTTC.

This clone was observed a single time. V is TRBV30 and J is TRBJ1-5, with 7 bases aligning to TRBD1. The CDR3 loop spans 14 amino acids. The ends lost 1 base at V and 6 bases at J; junction bases unmatched: 6. Germline loops: CDR1 GTSNPN, CDR2 SVGIG (reference sequence). The CDR3 coding sequence is TGTGCCTGGAGTGGGGACAGACTGGGTCAGCCCCAGCATTTT. The encoded protein is CAWSGDRLGQPQHF.

V and J are TRBV19 and TRBJ2-3; 12 nucleotides match TRBD2. V was clipped by 9 bases and J by 2 bases; unmatched bases: 12. This CDR3 contains 17 residues. Per the germline V gene, CDR1 is LNHDA and CDR2 is SQIVND (reference sequence). This CDR3 reads CASRDRTSGAVTDTQYF. CDR3 nucleotide sequence: TGTGCCAGCCGGGACAGGACTAGCGGGGCGGTCACAGATACGCAGTATTTT.

This clone was seen once. J is TRBJ2-7 and V is TRBV28; D gene uncertain. CDR3 length: 11 residues. Deletions cut 6 bases from V and 2 bases from J, with 5 bases between. Germline-derived CDR1 and CDR2 are MDHEN and SYDVKM. The CDR3 region has the DNA TGTGCCAGCAGCGAGACCTACGAGCAGTACTTC. This gives the protein CASSETYEQYF.

The V call is TRBV19, the J call TRBJ2-2; D not certain. The CDR3 has 15 residues. The V gene's germline CDR1 is LNHDA and CDR2 SQIVND (reference sequence). Deletions cut 5 bases from V and 1 base from J, with 11 bases between. In nucleotides, the CDR3 is TGTGCCAGTAGTCGGCTCAGGCGGAACACCGGGGAGCTGTTTTTT. Protein product: CASSRLRRNTGELFF.

V gene TRBV4-1 combines with J gene TRBJ2-3, with D possibly matching TRBD2 (6 bases). V was trimmed by 1 base and J by 1 base, leaving 18 bases between them. The germline V gene has CDR1 MGHRA and CDR2 YSYEKL. The CDR3 is 18 residues long. Written as DNA, the CDR3 is TGCGCCAGCAGCCAAGGGGCGGGATTGATCGTTGGCACAGATACGCAGTATTTT. It encodes CASSQGAGLIVGTDTQYF.

J is TRBJ1-2 and V is TRBV6-5; no clear D gene. The CDR3 runs 13 residues. Trimming stripped 0 bases from V and 7 bases from J, with 9 bases between. The germline gives CDR1 MNHEY, CDR2 SVGAGI. The CDR3 spells CASSYSRAGGYTF. CDR3 DNA: TGTGCCAGCAGTTACTCGAGGGCGGGTGGCTACACCTTC.

This clone came up once. The chain links TRBV15 to TRBJ1-2; TRBD1 matches 8 bases. CDR3 length: 14 amino acids. V shed 0 bases and J 8 bases; nucleotides not matched to a gene: 5. In germline, CDR1 is LNHNV, CDR2 YYDKDF (reference sequence). In DNA form, the CDR3 reads TGTGCCACCAGCAGAGATCAGGGACAGGACGGCTACACCTTC. It yields the protein CATSRDQGQDGYTF. Full variable domain (outside the CDR3, taken from reference TRBV15 and TRBJ1-2): DAMVIQNPRYQVTQFGKPVTLSCSQTLNHNVMYWYQQKSSQAPKLLFHYYDKDFNNEADTPDNFQSRRPNTSFCFLDIRSPGLGDTAMYLCATSRDQGQDGYTFGSGTRLTVV.

The rearrangement joins TRBV9 to TRBJ2-3, with D possibly matching TRBD2 (5 bases). Trimming removed 0 bases from V and 5 bases from J, with 19 bases in between. This CDR3 comprises 17 residues. Germline lookup yields CDR1 SGDLS and CDR2 YYNGEE. CDR3 coding DNA: TGTGCCAGCAGCGTAGAAATTGCCGCAAAAGGAGGAGATACGCAGTATTTT. Protein: CASSVEIAAKGGDTQYF.

The chain has TRBV28 and TRBJ2-1; 11 nucleotides line up with TRBD2. From germline, CDR1 is MDHEN and CDR2 SYDVKM. The V and J ends lost 5 bases and 5 bases, in that order; junction bases with no gene match: 5. CDR3 size: 15 residues. In DNA, the CDR3 is TGTGCCAGCAGTGAGCCTAGCGGGGGGAACAATGAGCAGTTCTTC. It yields the protein CASSEPSGGNNEQFF.

This chain links TRBV7-2 with TRBJ2-7; no clear D gene. Germline CDR1 SGHTA, CDR2 FQGNSA. V was cut by 2 bases and J by 3 bases, with 8 bases left in between. CDR3 length: 13 residues. The CDR3 DNA reads TGTGCCAGCAGCTTAACTCGTTACTACGAGCAGTACTTC. Its translation is CASSLTRYYEQYF.

The V call is TRBV5-1, the J call TRBJ2-7; D remains unclear. Germline assignment: CDR1 SGHRS and CDR2 YFSETQ. Trimming removed 4 bases from V and 3 bases from J, with 14 bases in between. There are 14 residues in the CDR3. CDR3 in amino acids: CASSPSTGGYEQYF. The DNA of the CDR3 is TGCGCCAGCAGCCCGTCGACGGGTGGCTACGAGCAGTACTTC.

V gene TRBV5-4 combines with J gene TRBJ2-3; 8 bases are a match to TRBD2. The CDR3 totals 16 residues. From germline, CDR1 is SGHNT and CDR2 YYREEE (reference sequence). Trimming removed 3 bases from V and 2 bases from J; junction bases left unmatched: 8. The CDR3 nucleotides read TGTGCCAGCAGCTACTCAGCGGGGGCACCCACAGATACGCAGTATTTT. Translating gives CASSYSAGAPTDTQYF. The full variable domain, completed using reference TRBV5-4 and TRBJ2-3, is ETGVTQSPTHLIKTRGQQVTLRCSSQSGHNTVSWYQQALGQGPQFIFQYYREEENGRGNFPPRFSGLQFPNYSSELNVNALELDDSALYLCASSYSAGAPTDTQYFGPGTRLTVL.

The chain combines TRBV2 with TRBJ1-1; D ambiguous. Germline assignment: CDR1 SNHLY and CDR2 FYNNEI. V lost 6 bases, J lost 0 bases, and 17 bases lay in between. The CDR3 covers 16 residues. The DNA of the CDR3 is TGTGCCAGCAGCCGAGGTCGAGGTGTTATGAACACTGAAGCTTTCTTT. Amino acid sequence: CASSRGRGVMNTEAFF. The whole variable domain, remainder taken from reference TRBV2 and TRBJ1-1, is EPEVTQTPSHQVTQMGQEVILRCVPISNHLYFYWYRQILGQKVEFLVSFYNNEISEKSEIFDDQFSVERPDGSNFTLKIRSTKLEDSAMYFCASSRGRGVMNTEAFFGQGTRLTVV.

V is TRBV21-1 and J is TRBJ2-2; the D segment call TRBD1 is taken from the table without a DNA check. TRBV21-1 has pseudogene status. This CDR3 is built from 14 residues. CDR3 residues: CASSKGQGHRGAVF. The CDR3 DNA follows: TGTGCCAGCAGCAAGGGACAGGGACACCGGGGAGCTGTTTTT.

The genes are TRBV30 and TRBJ1-1; D might be TRBD1 (5 bases). Germline assignment: CDR1 GTSNPN and CDR2 SVGIG (reference sequence). The CDR3 is 14 amino acids. Trimming stripped 5 bases from V and 6 bases from J, with 19 bases between. The CDR3 is CAWGPVPGRAEAFF. The CDR3 nucleotides read TGTGCCTGGGGTCCCGTGCCAGGGCGAGCTGAAGCTTTCTTT.

V is TRBV5-6 and J is TRBJ2-2; 9 bases match TRBD2. Germline V gives CDR1 SGHDT, CDR2 YYEEEE. J was trimmed by 6 bases and V by 4 bases; bases with no gene match: 4. This CDR3 comprises 14 residues. The CDR3 region is CASSPGLASGELFF. CDR3 DNA: TGTGCCAGCAGCCCGGGACTAGCCTCCGGGGAGCTGTTTTTT.

This clone was counted once. The sample contains more than one DNA sequence encoding this CDR3. The chain links TRBV28 to TRBJ2-7; 9 nucleotides agree with TRBD1. This CDR3 is 15 amino acids long. Germline CDR1 and CDR2: MDHEN and SYDVKM. V was clipped by 4 bases and J by 4 bases; unmatched bases: 8. The CDR3 DNA reads TGTGCCAGCAGTTCTCCAGGGACAGGGACATACGAGCAGTACTTC. Its translation is CASSSPGTGTYEQYF.

The rearrangement joins TRBV6-5 to TRBJ2-1, with 11 bases fitting TRBD2. V lost 10 bases, J lost 7 bases, and 6 bases stayed unmatched. Germline V lookup: CDR1 MNHEY, CDR2 SVGAGI. The CDR3 loop spans 13 amino acids. The DNA for the CDR3 is TGTGCCATCTTAGCGGGGGGGAATAATGAGCAGTTCTTC. Its translation: CAILAGGNNEQFF.

The rearrangement links TRBV27 to TRBJ1-2; 7 positions match TRBD1. The CDR3 length is 14 residues. Germline V gene sequence: CDR1 MNHEY, CDR2 SMNVEV (reference sequence). Trimming cost V 6 bases and J 0 bases; bases outside gene matches: 4. In DNA form, the CDR3 reads TGTGCCAGCAGAGTGACAGGGACTAACTATGGCTACACCTTC. Amino acid sequence: CASRVTGTNYGYTF.